The sequence of this T cell receptor (beta chain) was determined in a study of blood T cell repertoires in COVID-19. Background on the study: COVID-19 samples, acute and convalescent, were from the United States, Italy and Spain.

Germline assignment: CDR1 LNHDA and CDR2 SQIVND (reference sequence). V gave up 7 bases and J gave up 0 bases, with 10 bases separating them. This CDR3 spans 14 amino acids. In the authors' methods: How many nucleated cells were present was estimated from reference gene primer amplification. TCRdb's copy holds only in-frame clones and misses some; the assay was immunoSEQ multiplex PCR. The DNA was the basis for D and trimming; V, J and clone size are from that table. The sample consists of more than 150,000 clones, approximately 80% of them appearing once. Sequences were obtained from peripheral blood. J is TRBJ1-5 and V is TRBV19; the D gene is possibly TRBD1 (5 bases). This sequence originates from a human donor in a cohort sampled during active COVID-19. The CDR3 is CASNTGPSNQPQHF. DNA for the CDR3: TGTGCCAGTAACACAGGTCCTAGCAATCAGCCCCAGCATTTT.